The 7 T cell receptor beta chains given below trace back to one sample, sequenced in a study of vaccination effects on CD4 cells after COVID-19. These receptors have no identified antigens. Here immunoSEQ multiplex PCR was the method, and the copy in TCRdb shows in-frame clones only, minus some. There are approximately 40,000 clones in the sample; 70% occur only once, and approximately 22% lies in the top ten. Before sequencing, viral peptide pools were used by the ViraFEST assay to expand antigen-specific CD4+ T cells. Scientists isolated CD4+ T cells after a roughly 9-day culture period ended. Prior SARS-CoV-2 infection was absent in the vaccine recipients, as shown by negative nucleocapsid antibodies. Sequences were derived from CD4+ T cells from PBMCs cultured with SARS-CoV-2 spike peptides, sampled before COVID-19 vaccination. The receptors were gathered from a human donor who received a COVID-19 vaccine.

This clone was observed a handful of times. The CDR3 bases are TGCGCCAGCAGCGGTAGAGGACAGGACAAACTGTTTTTT. Encoded protein: CASSGRGQDKLFF. This chain connects TRBV5-1 to TRBJ1-4; 7 nucleotides line up with TRBD1. Germline CDR1 is SGHRS and CDR2 is YFSETQ. The CDR3 consists of 13 residues. Germline trimming cut 4 bases from V and 11 bases from J; bases unmatched to any gene: 8.

The chain uses TRBV9 and TRBJ2-7, with D maybe TRBD2 (6 bases). CDR1 SGDLS and CDR2 YYNGEE come from the germline V gene. This CDR3 has 10 residues. V lost 6 bases, J lost 5 bases, and 6 bases lay in between. The CDR3 DNA is TGTGCCAGCACGGGGGACGAGCAGTACTTC. As protein: CASTGDEQYF.

J is TRBJ1-1 and V is TRBV19; TRBD1 is a possible D gene (5 bases). Germline V gene sequence: CDR1 LNHDA, CDR2 SQIVND (reference sequence). Trimming cost V 5 bases and J 1 base, with 8 bases left between them. The CDR3 runs to 13 residues. The CDR3 protein is CASSSRENTEAFF. CDR3 DNA: TGTGCCAGTAGTTCCAGGGAGAACACTGAAGCTTTCTTT.

The CDR3 loop reads CSVEALAGGPDTQYF. CDR3 nucleotide sequence: TGCAGCGTTGAAGCACTAGCGGGGGGCCCAGATACGCAGTATTTT. J is TRBJ2-3 and V is TRBV29-1; TRBD2 matches 12 bases. The CDR3 contains 15 residues. Losses at the gene ends were 1 base for V and 4 bases for J; bases not matched to a gene: 3. Germline V lookup: CDR1 SQVTM, CDR2 ANQGSEA.

Comment on this clone: At one end, the junction sequence differs from germline, possibly due to a read error. The V and J genes are TRBV7-9 and TRBJ2-7, with 10 bases that match TRBD2. The CDR3 is 16 residues long. Germline CDR1 is SEHNR and CDR2 is FQNEAQ (reference sequence). CDR3 protein: CASSLGPSGSSHEQYF. The CDR3 bases are TGTGCCAGCAGCTTAGGGCCTAGCGGGAGCTCCCACGAGCAGTACTTC.

The CDR3: CASSFQGLYGYTF. DNA for the CDR3: TGTGCCAGCAGTTTCCAGGGCCTCTATGGCTACACCTTC. The chain uses TRBV28 and TRBJ1-2, with a possible D match to TRBD1 (5 bases). CDR3 size: 13 residues. Germline assignment: CDR1 MDHEN and CDR2 SYDVKM. Between the trimmed V and J ends, which lost 3 bases and 4 bases, there was a span of 9 bases.

The chain links TRBV5-4 to TRBJ1-2; D not certain. Trimming took 4 bases from V and 6 from J, leaving 13 bases between them. From germline, CDR1 is SGHNT and CDR2 YYREEE (reference sequence). This CDR3 region has 13 residues. The CDR3 loop reads CASSPEQSDGYTF. The CDR3 bases are TGTGCCAGCAGCCCGGAACAGAGCGATGGCTACACCTTC.